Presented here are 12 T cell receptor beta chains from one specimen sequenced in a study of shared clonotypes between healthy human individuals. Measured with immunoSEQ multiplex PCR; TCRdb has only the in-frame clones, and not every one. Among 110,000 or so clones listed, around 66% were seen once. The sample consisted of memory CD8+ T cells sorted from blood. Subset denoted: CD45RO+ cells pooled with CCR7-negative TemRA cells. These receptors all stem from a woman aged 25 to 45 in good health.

The CDR3 loop reads CASSLAGGSYEQYF. The DNA for the CDR3 is TGTGCCAGCAGTTTAGCAGGGGGCTCCTACGAGCAGTACTTC. The chain links TRBV28 to TRBJ2-7; 7 nucleotides align to TRBD1. There are 14 residues in the CDR3. Germline V lookup: CDR1 MDHEN, CDR2 SYDVKM. The V segment lost 2 bases and the J segment 0 bases; nucleotides outside the gene matches: 1.

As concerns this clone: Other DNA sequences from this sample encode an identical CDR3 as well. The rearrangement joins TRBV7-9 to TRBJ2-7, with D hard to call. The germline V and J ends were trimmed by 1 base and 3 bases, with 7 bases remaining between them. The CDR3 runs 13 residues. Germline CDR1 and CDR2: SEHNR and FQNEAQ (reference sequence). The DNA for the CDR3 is TGTGCCAGCAGCTTAGGTCCAAACTACGAGCAGTACTTC. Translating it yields CASSLGPNYEQYF.

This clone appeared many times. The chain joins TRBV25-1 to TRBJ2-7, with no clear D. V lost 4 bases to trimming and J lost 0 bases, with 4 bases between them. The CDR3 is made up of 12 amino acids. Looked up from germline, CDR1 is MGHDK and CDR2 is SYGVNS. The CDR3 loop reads CASSGSSYEQYF. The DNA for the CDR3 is TGTGCCAGCAGTGGGAGCTCCTACGAGCAGTACTTC.

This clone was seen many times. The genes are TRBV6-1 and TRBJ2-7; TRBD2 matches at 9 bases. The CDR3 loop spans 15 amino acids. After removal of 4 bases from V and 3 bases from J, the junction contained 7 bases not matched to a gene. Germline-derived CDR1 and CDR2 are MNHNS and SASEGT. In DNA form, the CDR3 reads TGTGCCAGCAGTGGCGGAGCGGGAGGTTTCTACGAGCAGTACTTC. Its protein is CASSGGAGGFYEQYF.

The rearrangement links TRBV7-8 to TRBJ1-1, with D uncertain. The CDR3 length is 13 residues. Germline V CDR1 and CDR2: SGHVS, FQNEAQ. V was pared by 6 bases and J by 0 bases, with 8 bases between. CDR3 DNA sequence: TGTGCCAGCAGGACCCTAATGAACACTGAAGCTTTCTTT. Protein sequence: CASRTLMNTEAFF.

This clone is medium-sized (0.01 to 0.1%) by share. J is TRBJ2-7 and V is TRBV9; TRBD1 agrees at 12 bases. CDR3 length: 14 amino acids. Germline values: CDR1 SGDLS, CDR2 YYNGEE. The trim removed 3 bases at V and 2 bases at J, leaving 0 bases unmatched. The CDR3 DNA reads TGTGCCAGCAGCGGGGACAGGGGGCCCTACGAGCAGTACTTC. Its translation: CASSGDRGPYEQYF. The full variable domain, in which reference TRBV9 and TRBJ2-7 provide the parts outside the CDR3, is DSGVTQTPKHLITATGQRVTLRCSPRSGDLSVYWYQQSLDQGLQFLIQYYNGEERAKGNILERFSAQQFPDLHSELNLSSLELGDSALYFCASSGDRGPYEQYFGPGTRLTVT.

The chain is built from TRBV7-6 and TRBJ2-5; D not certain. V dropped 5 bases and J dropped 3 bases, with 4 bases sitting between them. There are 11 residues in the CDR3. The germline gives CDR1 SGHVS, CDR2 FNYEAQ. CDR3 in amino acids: CASSIKETQYF. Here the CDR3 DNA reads TGTGCCAGCAGCATAAAAGAGACCCAGTACTTC.

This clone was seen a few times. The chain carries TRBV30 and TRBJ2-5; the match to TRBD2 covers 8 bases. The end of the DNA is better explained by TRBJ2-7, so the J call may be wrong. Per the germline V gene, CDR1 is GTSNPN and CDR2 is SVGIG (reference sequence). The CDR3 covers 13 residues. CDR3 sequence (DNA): TGTGCCTGGCGGGGGGGTTTCGCCCTCGAGCAGTACTTC. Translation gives CAWRGGFALEQYF.

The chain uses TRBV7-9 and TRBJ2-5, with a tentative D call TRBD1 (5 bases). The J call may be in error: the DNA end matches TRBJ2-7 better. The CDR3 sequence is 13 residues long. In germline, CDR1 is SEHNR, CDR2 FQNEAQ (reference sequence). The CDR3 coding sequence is TGTGCCAGCAGGAAGGGGCCAACCTACGAGCAGTACTTC. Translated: CASRKGPTYEQYF.

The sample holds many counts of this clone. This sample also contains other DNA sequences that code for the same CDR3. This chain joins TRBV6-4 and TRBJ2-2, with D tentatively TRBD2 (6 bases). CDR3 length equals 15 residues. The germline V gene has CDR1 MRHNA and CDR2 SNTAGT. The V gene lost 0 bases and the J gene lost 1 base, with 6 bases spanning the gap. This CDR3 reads CASSDSRENTGELFF. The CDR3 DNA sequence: TGTGCCAGCAGTGACTCGCGGGAGAACACCGGGGAGCTGTTTTTT.

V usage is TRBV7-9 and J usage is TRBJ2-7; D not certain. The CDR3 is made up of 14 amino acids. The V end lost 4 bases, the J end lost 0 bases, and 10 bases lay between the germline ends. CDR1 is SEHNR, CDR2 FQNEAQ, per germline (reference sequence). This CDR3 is CASSWAATSYEQYF. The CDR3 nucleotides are TGTGCCAGCAGCTGGGCAGCTACCTCCTACGAGCAGTACTTC.

In nucleotides, the CDR3 is TGTGCCAGCATCGGGTACACTGAAGCTTTCTTT. Its translation: CASIGYTEAFF. This chain uses TRBV27 with TRBJ1-1; D gene unclear. The CDR3 is 11 amino acids. V shed 7 bases and J shed 3 bases, with 6 bases lying between them. The V gene's germline CDR1 is MNHEY and CDR2 SMNVEV (reference sequence).